This TCR beta chain was sequenced in a study of cytomegalovirus exposure and HLA in healthy donors. Study results and limitations: Sequencing depth across donors, presence/absence analyses assumed, was roughly uniform. Reportedly, TCR beta sequences accurately predicted HLA-A and HLA-B alleles in most subjects. When a later analysis compared HLA-associated TCR beta chains with equally common others, the HLA-associated chains turned out to be more clonally expanded and to have lower generation probabilities.

As regards this clone: Antigen: not known.

PCR employed 60 Vbeta and 13 Jbeta primers. The repertoire was sequenced with immunoSEQ multiplex PCR; TCRdb's copy has only in-frame clones and lacks some. The sample records a few hundred thousand clones, around 80% being singletons. The CDR3 has 15 amino acids. CDR1 is SGHRS, CDR2 YFSETQ, per germline. The J segment lost 5 bases and the V segment lost 4 bases, leaving 5 bases of the junction unmatched. The J gene is TRBJ2-3, the V gene TRBV5-1; the match to TRBD2 covers 12 bases. The TCR was taken from a girl aged 2-15 years in good health and CMV-seronegative. Sequences were obtained from PBMCs. CDR3 residues: CASSLAGGRGDTQYF. The CDR3 nucleotides are TGCGCCAGCAGCCTAGCGGGGGGGCGGGGAGATACGCAGTATTTT.